This T cell receptor beta chain was recorded in a study of T cells in Graves' hyperthyroidism and ophthalmopathy. The wider study: Blood from the periphery was taken at initial diagnosis, before any treatment. General study findings and limits: Peripheral blood also featured most of the thyroid clonotypes expanded above 0.001. Median prediction lead before ophthalmopathy onset was six to eight months with the model.

Researchers took RNA transcripts and amplified the TCR beta CDR3 regions from them. The HTBI primer set was used in a first-round RT-PCR of the TCR CDR3. TCRdb reprocessed the multiplex PCR reads with MiXCR, giving one entry per CDR3 protein. The top ten hold 15% to 20% of the sample, which has over 700,000 distinct CDR3 sequences, 18% seen once. Comment on this clonotype: Its antigen remains unidentified. At one end, the junction sequence differs from germline, possibly due to a read error.

Germline V CDR1 and CDR2: MNHEY, SVGAGI. The CDR3 covers 14 residues. What was sequenced was blood. The origin of this receptor is a woman between 45 and 65 years old with Graves' hyperthyroidism that later progressed to Graves' ophthalmopathy. V gene TRBV6-5 combines with J gene TRBJ1-2; D is possibly TRBD1 (5 bases). CDR3 residues: CDSSYSGRDYGYTF. CDR3 DNA: TGCGACAGCAGTTACTCTGGCAGGGACTATGGCTACACCTTC.